The 32 T cell receptor beta chains in this list originate from one sample, sequenced in a study of blood T cells in healthy people across ages. The second PCR ran about 6 to 11 cycles with a sample-barcoded 5' primer and J-beta primers. MiXCR was run by TCRdb on the 5' RACE reads, yielding one entry per CDR3 protein. The sample holds some 860,000 distinct CDR3 sequences, roughly 50% seen once. Sequenced input: blood. Every receptor here comes from a man in his forties or fifties in good health.

This clonotype occurred a few times. The CDR3 here is CSARDGELKQFF. In DNA form, the CDR3 reads TGCAGTGCTAGAGATGGGGAATTGAAGCAGTTCTTC. The V call is TRBV20-1, the J call TRBJ2-1; D is undetermined. This CDR3 spans 12 amino acids. CDR1 DFQATT and CDR2 SNEGSKA come from the germline V gene (reference sequence). The V end was cut by 0 bases, the J end by 11 bases, with 11 bases between.

The rearrangement uses TRBV12-3 or TRBV12-4 and TRBJ2-1; maybe TRBD2 (5 bases). The CDR3 totals 16 residues. V lost 7 bases, J lost 1 base, and 17 bases lay in between. The CDR3 here is CASIGIKGRSYNEQFF. Written as DNA, the CDR3 is TGTGCCAGCATCGGGATAAAAGGTCGGTCCTACAATGAGCAGTTCTTC.

This chain uses TRBV20-1 with TRBJ2-3; D call uncertain. The CDR3 has 15 residues. Trimming removed 0 bases from V and 1 base from J, with 11 bases in between. Germline V gene data show CDR1 as DFQATT and CDR2 as SNEGSKA (reference sequence). Written as DNA, the CDR3 is TGCAGTGCTAGAGATCCCTGGAAGGGCACAGATACGCAGTATTTT. It encodes CSARDPWKGTDTQYF.

The chain carries TRBV10-3 and TRBJ2-1, with D tentatively TRBD1 (6 bases). This CDR3 has 12 residues. Germline CDR1 reads ENHRY; CDR2 reads SYGVKD. V lost 9 bases and J lost 12, with 18 bases in between. Here the CDR3 reads CAIKSPGVVQFF. The CDR3 coding sequence is TGTGCCATAAAATCGCCAGGGGTGGTGCAGTTCTTC.

This clonotype is a singleton in its sample. Sequence at one end of the junction differs from germline and may be a read error. The V call is TRBV30, the J call TRBJ1-6; D is perhaps TRBD1 (5 bases). Looked up from germline, CDR1 is GTSNPN and CDR2 is SVGIG (reference sequence). CDR3 length: 13 residues. CDR3 residues: CTCWQGAGSPLHF. In DNA form, the CDR3 reads TGTACCTGCTGGCAGGGAGCGGGTTCACCCCTCCACTTT.

V usage is TRBV29-1 and J usage is TRBJ2-3, with 7 bases fitting TRBD1. The J segment lost 6 bases and the V segment lost 4 bases, leaving 7 bases of the junction unmatched. CDR3 length equals 13 residues. CDR1 SQVTM and CDR2 ANQGSEA come from the germline V gene. The chain's CDR3 is CSVGTGGWDTQYF. The CDR3 DNA reads as TGCAGCGTTGGGACAGGCGGTTGGGATACGCAGTATTTT.

This clonotype was counted a single time. The chain carries TRBV4-3 and TRBJ2-1, with 12 bases identical to TRBD2. With V trimmed by 0 bases and J by 5 bases, 11 bases remained unmatched. The CDR3 totals 19 residues. CDR1 LGHNA and CDR2 YSLEER come from the germline V gene. The CDR3 DNA reads TGCGCCAGCAGCCAAGATGTAGCTAGCGGGAGGGCCGGTGACAATGAGCAGTTCTTC. This translates into CASSQDVASGRAGDNEQFF.

The gene calls are TRBV11-3 and TRBJ2-3; either TRBD1 or TRBD2 may supply D (6 bases each). With 7 bases removed from V and 2 bases from J, the gap between germline ends came to 16 bases. The CDR3 extends over 15 amino acids. Germline assignment: CDR1 SGHNT and CDR2 YENEEA. CDR3: CASNLWGADTDTQYF. The CDR3 DNA reads as TGTGCCAGCAACCTGTGGGGGGCGGACACAGATACGCAGTATTTT. Full variable domain (rest looked up from reference TRBV11-3 and TRBJ2-3): EAGVVQSPRYKIIEKKQPVAFWCNPISGHNTLYWYLQNLGQGPELLIRYENEEAVDDSQLPKDRFSAERLKGVDSTLKIQPAELGDSAVYLCASNLWGADTDTQYFGPGTRLTVL.

This clonotype was detected only a few times. V gene TRBV4-2 combines with J gene TRBJ2-5; weak D call: TRBD2 (6 bases). The CDR3 runs to 15 residues. Germline V CDR1 and CDR2: LGHNA, YNFKEQ. With 7 bases removed from V and 5 bases from J, the gap between germline ends came to 20 bases. CDR3 DNA: TGTGCCAGCACCCATGCGGAGGCGGGGTTGGAGACCCAGTACTTC. Translating it yields CASTHAEAGLETQYF.

The chain uses TRBV15 and TRBJ2-1; the match to TRBD2 covers 7 bases. This CDR3 is 15 amino acids long. From germline, CDR1 is LNHNV and CDR2 YYDKDF (reference sequence). J lost 1 base, V lost 4 bases, and 4 bases had no gene match. The CDR3: CATSKERGSYNEQFF. CDR3 in DNA: TGTGCCACCAGCAAGGAGCGGGGATCCTACAATGAGCAGTTCTTC.

The sample holds one count of this clonotype. This rearrangement joins TRBV6-5 to TRBJ1-2, with 10 nucleotides matching TRBD1. V shed 2 bases, J shed 2 bases, and the junction held 2 bases outside the gene matches. The CDR3 spans 15 residues. Germline lookup yields CDR1 MNHEY and CDR2 SVGAGI. The CDR3 protein is CASSYRTGGNYGYTF. The CDR3 nucleotides are TGTGCCAGCAGTTACCGGACAGGGGGAAACTATGGCTACACCTTC.

There are a few counts of this clonotype. V is TRBV24-1 and J is TRBJ2-3; TRBD2 matches 7 bases. This CDR3 region has 13 residues. In germline, CDR1 is KGHDR, CDR2 SFDVKD. J lost 4 bases, V lost 4 bases, and 1 base had no gene match. The CDR3, as DNA: TGTGCCACCAGTGACCTAGCGGCAGATACGCAGTATTTT. Its translation: CATSDLAADTQYF.

V gene TRBV20-1 combines with J gene TRBJ2-7, with D perhaps matching TRBD1 or TRBD2 (5 bases each). With 5 bases removed from V and 2 bases from J, the gap between germline ends came to 13 bases. The CDR3 extends over 13 amino acids. Germline V gives CDR1 DFQATT, CDR2 SNEGSKA (reference sequence). CDR3 amino acids: CSARDARTYEQYF. The DNA for the CDR3 is TGCAGTGCTCGGGACGCTAGAACCTACGAGCAGTACTTC.

J is TRBJ2-1 and V is TRBV24-1; D may be TRBD1 or TRBD2 (5 bases each). TRBJ2-7 explains the end of the DNA better; the J call may be wrong. The CDR3 consists of 15 residues. Per germline, CDR1 KGHDR and CDR2 SFDVKD. The CDR3 nucleotides are TGTGCCACCAGTGATCCGGGACGGCTTTACAATGAGCAGTACTTC. Protein: CATSDPGRLYNEQYF.

V gene TRBV6-2 or TRBV6-3 combines with J gene TRBJ2-1; maybe TRBD2 (5 bases). Germline V gene sequence: CDR1 MNHEY, CDR2 SVGEGT. V was shortened by 0 bases and J by 0 bases, with 12 bases between the two germline ends. CDR3 length: 17 amino acids. The CDR3 bases are TGTGCCAGCAGTTACTCCCCTCGTGACTACTCCTACAATGAGCAGTTCTTC. Protein sequence: CASSYSPRDYSYNEQFF.

The DNA for the CDR3 is TGTGCCAGCCGGCCGGGACTAGAGCATGGCTACACCTTC. Protein product: CASRPGLEHGYTF. V usage is TRBV28 and J usage is TRBJ1-2, with a weak D call TRBD1 (5 bases). V lost 8 bases and J lost 6, with 16 bases in between. The CDR3 runs 13 residues. Germline V gene sequence: CDR1 MDHEN, CDR2 SYDVKM.

The rearrangement links TRBV14 to TRBJ2-5; no definite D call. TRBJ2-7 matches the DNA end more closely, so the J call is doubtful. The CDR3 sequence is 13 residues long. Germline V gives CDR1 SGHDN, CDR2 FVKESK. CDR3 loop: CASSQGLFYEQYF. Written as DNA, the CDR3 is TGTGCCAGCAGCCAGGGATTATTCTACGAGCAGTACTTC.

V gene TRBV4-2 combines with J gene TRBJ2-5, with 7 bases that match TRBD1. Germline CDR1 is LGHNA and CDR2 is YNFKEQ. The CDR3 sequence is 15 residues long. With V trimmed by 2 bases and J by 5 bases, 8 bases remained unmatched. The CDR3 sequence is CASSQPRQGRETQYF. CDR3 sequence (DNA): TGTGCCAGCAGCCAACCACGACAGGGTCGGGAGACCCAGTACTTC.

The gene calls are TRBV4-2 and TRBJ2-4; no clear D. The CDR3 sequence is 13 residues long. Germline V gives CDR1 LGHNA, CDR2 YNFKEQ. Trimming pared 1 base from V and 5 bases from J, leaving 6 bases between. CDR3 in DNA: TGTGCCAGCAGCCAAGTTCGTGAAAACATTCAGTACTTC. Its translation: CASSQVRENIQYF.

A remark on this clonotype: A read error may explain this, as a much larger clone is one base away. This chain connects TRBV4-1 to TRBJ2-5, with TRBD1 matching over 7 bases. Germline CDR1 and CDR2: MGHRA and YSYEKL. The CDR3 sequence is 15 residues long. The CDR3 loop reads CVSSQEPQGLETQYF. CDR3 nucleotides: TGCGTCAGCAGCCAAGAACCACAGGGGCTAGAGACCCAGTACTTC.

In its sample, this clonotype was seen a few times. The genes are TRBV5-1 and TRBJ2-1; possible D gene TRBD1, 7 bases. V lost 4 bases, J lost 8 bases, and 19 bases lay in between. CDR1 SGHRS and CDR2 YFSETQ come from the germline V gene. CDR3 length: 15 residues. The CDR3 DNA is TGCGCCAGCAGCCGGGGGACAACAGGGGTGGATGAGCAGTTCTTC. Amino acid sequence: CASSRGTTGVDEQFF.

This clonotype showed up just once. The V call is TRBV12-3 or TRBV12-4, the J call TRBJ2-3; tentative D call: TRBD2 (6 bases). The CDR3 runs to 15 residues. The ends were cut back, 5 bases at V and 5 bases at J, with 17 bases in the middle. CDR3 coding DNA: TGTGCCAGCAGTCGACCGGGGGACCACATAGATACGCAGTATTTT. It yields the protein CASSRPGDHIDTQYF.

Comment on this clonotype: Compared with germline, one end of the junction differs, possibly owing to a read error. This chain joins TRBV6-1 and TRBJ1-2; no firm D call. This CDR3 comprises 13 residues. Germline lookup yields CDR1 MNHNS and CDR2 SASEGT. CDR3: CASSGSADYDYTF. CDR3 coding DNA: TGTGCCAGCAGCGGGTCAGCAGACTATGACTACACCTTC.

V gene TRBV29-1 combines with J gene TRBJ1-5; 11 nucleotides match TRBD1. The length of the CDR3 is 13 residues. J lost 6 bases, V lost 7 bases, and 5 bases had no gene match. Germline loops: CDR1 SQVTM, CDR2 ANQGSEA. The CDR3 DNA is TGCAGCGCAGGACAGGGGGCAGGTCAGCCCCAGCATTTT. Amino acid sequence: CSAGQGAGQPQHF.

The rearrangement uses TRBV29-1 and TRBJ1-2; D is unresolved. Germline V gene sequence: CDR1 SQVTM, CDR2 ANQGSEA. This CDR3 comprises 11 residues. The CDR3 DNA sequence: TGCGTTTCCAGACATAACTATGGCTACACCTTC. Translation: CVSRHNYGYTF.

V gene TRBV20-1 combines with J gene TRBJ2-4; TRBD2 aligns across 11 bases. Germline V lookup: CDR1 DFQATT, CDR2 SNEGSKA (reference sequence). The CDR3 runs 12 residues. Trimming removed 5 bases from V and 13 bases from J; junction bases left unmatched: 7. The CDR3 region has the DNA TGCAGTGCTCCCGGGACTAGCGGTAGCCAGTACTTC. Translating it yields CSAPGTSGSQYF.

This clonotype was found a few times. The chain combines TRBV4-1 with TRBJ2-7; tentative D call: TRBD2 (5 bases). Trimming removed 1 base at V and 3 bases at J, with 13 bases between. Germline loops: CDR1 MGHRA, CDR2 YSYEKL. This CDR3 has 15 residues. The CDR3 is CASSQVGDALYEQYF. CDR3 nucleotide sequence: TGCGCCAGCAGCCAAGTGGGAGATGCGCTCTACGAGCAGTACTTC.

CDR3 DNA: TGTGCCAGCAGCACCGGGTCAACAGCATCCCATGAGCAGTTCTTC. Translating gives CASSTGSTASHEQFF. The J gene is TRBJ2-1, the V gene TRBV7-3; D ambiguous. The V gene's germline CDR1 is SGHTA and CDR2 FQGTGA. Between the trimmed V and J ends, which lost 5 bases and 8 bases, there was a span of 19 bases. The CDR3 is 15 residues long.

The chain employs TRBV20-1 and TRBJ2-7; 12 nucleotides align to TRBD1. This CDR3 is built from 14 residues. CDR1 and CDR2 (germline): DFQATT, SNEGSKA (reference sequence). Trimming at V came to 4 bases and at J to 3 bases, leaving 4 bases not matched to a gene. CDR3 residues: CSATGTGGIYEQYF. The CDR3 DNA reads as TGCAGTGCTACCGGGACAGGGGGCATCTACGAGCAGTACTTC.

This clonotype has a handful of counts. The CDR3 sequence is CSADSGSGRGETQYF. The CDR3 DNA is TGCAGTGCCGACTCGGGGAGCGGGAGGGGAGAGACCCAGTACTTC. The chain links TRBV20-1 to TRBJ2-7; TRBD2 agrees at 10 bases. The DNA end is a closer match to TRBJ2-5, so the J assignment may be wrong. Germline V gives CDR1 DFQATT, CDR2 SNEGSKA (reference sequence). This CDR3 contains 15 residues.

V usage is TRBV7-8 and J usage is TRBJ2-7; either TRBD1 or TRBD2 may fit D (5 bases each). The germline V and J ends were trimmed by 4 bases and 7 bases, with 17 bases remaining between them. From germline, CDR1 is SGHVS and CDR2 FQNEAQ. This CDR3 spans 14 amino acids. The CDR3: CASSWGTPEQEQYF. CDR3 DNA: TGTGCCAGCAGCTGGGGGACCCCGGAACAAGAGCAGTACTTC.

The chain carries TRBV18 and TRBJ2-3; no reliable D call. The CDR3 loop spans 12 amino acids. Between the trimmed V and J ends, which lost 2 bases and 5 bases, there was a span of 5 bases. Germline loops: CDR1 KGHSH, CDR2 LQKENI. Here the CDR3 DNA reads TGTGCCAGCTCACCAAAAGGAGATACGCAGTATTTT. Residues: CASSPKGDTQYF.